A selection of T cell receptor beta chains follows, all from one sample in a study of post-analysis software for immune sequencing data. TCRdb used MiXCR to reprocess the PCR reads, holding one entry per CDR3 protein. This table holds fewer than 900,000 distinct CDR3 sequences, roughly 50% found once. The sequenced sample consisted of blood. The source is a girl aged 5 to 17 with multiple sclerosis. CDR3s include the opening cysteine and the closing phenylalanine or tryptophan. D genes are given only for firm matches. Expanded clones are given a class, and other clones once, few, many or no size at all.

>NA|TRBV6-1|TRBJ2-1|NA
TGTGCCAGCAGTGAATTCACTAGGACACACTCTAGCTCCTACAATGAGCAGTTCTTC
CASSEFTRTHSSSYNEQFF
>NA|TRBV29-1|TRBJ2-3|NA
TGCAGCGTTGACAGGGTAGGAGGGAACCAGGGTACGCAGTATTTT
CSVDRVGGNQGTQYF
>NA|TRBV6-9|TRBJ2-3|NA
TGTGCCAGGGGAAGGACTCGCCCCGTGACAGATACGCAGTATTTT
CARGRTRPVTDTQYF
>many|TRBV7-8|TRBJ2-3|NA
TGTGCTAGCAGCCCGGGTGGCACAGATACGCAGTATTTT
CASSPGGTDTQYF
>NA|TRBV7-3|TRBJ2-1|TRBD2
TGTGCCAGCAGCCAAGGGACTAGCGGGGCTTCCAATGAGCAGTTCTTC
CASSQGTSGASNEQFF
>few|TRBV2|TRBJ1-2|NA
TGTGCCAGCAGTGATCCCCGGACAGTCGATCCCTATGGCTACACCTTC
CASSDPRTVDPYGYTF
>NA|TRBV5-1|TRBJ2-7|TRBD2
TGCGCCAGCAGCTTGGGACTAGCGGATAACTCCTACGAGCAGTACTTC
CASSLGLADNSYEQYF
>NA|TRBV9|TRBJ1-2|NA
TGTGCCAGCAGCGTATCAGGGTACTATGGCTACACCTTC
CASSVSGYYGYTF
>NA|TRBV5-5|TRBJ2-1|TRBD2
TGTGCCAGCAGCTACCCATCGGCCGGCGTTAGCGGGAGTTTCGGTGAGCAGTTCTTC
CASSYPSAGVSGSFGEQFF
>NA|TRBV29-1|TRBJ2-5|TRBD1
TGCAGCGTCCCCCGGGACAGCCAAGAGACCCAGTACTTC
CSVPRDSQETQYF
>NA|TRBV27|TRBJ1-5|TRBD1
TGTGCCAGCAGTTCATCGAGACAGGGGCCATATCAGCCCCAGCATTTT
CASSSSRQGPYQPQHF
>once|TRBV9|TRBJ2-5|NA
TGTGCCAGCAGCGGAGGTGGGCAGCAAGAGACCCAGTACTTC
CASSGGGQQETQYF
>NA|TRBV29-1|TRBJ2-4|NA
TGCAGCGTTTGGGAGGGGGACATTCAGTACTTC
CSVWEGDIQYF
>NA|TRBV4-2|TRBJ2-3|TRBD1
TGTGCCAGCAGCCAAGATTTGAGGGGGCACACAGATACGCAGTATTTT
CASSQDLRGHTDTQYF
>NA|TRBV7-8|TRBJ2-3|TRBD2
TGTGCCAGCAGCTTAGCCAGGACCGGGACTAGAGGGATTCACACAGATACGCAGTATTTT
CASSLARTGTRGIHTDTQYF
>NA|TRBV11-2|TRBJ2-1|NA
TGTGCCAGCAGCCCGGGGCCTAACGGACGCGGGTTCTTC
CASSPGPNGRGFF
>NA|TRBV20-1|TRBJ2-7|NA
TGCAGTGCTAATCGCGCGGACTACGAGCAGTACTTC
CSANRADYEQYF
>NA|TRBV5-1|TRBJ1-1|NA
TGCGCCAGCAGCCTGGGTGGGACCACTGAAGCTTTCTTT
CASSLGGTTEAFF
>NA|TRBV12-3/TRBV12-4|TRBJ2-3|NA
TGTGCCAGCAACATACTAGTGTGGGCAGATGCGCAGTATTTT
CASNILVWADAQYF
>few|TRBV5-1|TRBJ2-7|TRBD1
TGCGCCAGCAGCTTCCGGGACAGTCGCTCCTACGAGCAGTACTTC
CASSFRDSRSYEQYF
>NA|TRBV9|TRBJ2-3|TRBD2
TGTGCCAGCAGCGTAGAAATTAGCGGGAGGGACCGTAACACAGATACGCAGTATTTT
CASSVEISGRDRNTDTQYF
>NA|TRBV7-3|TRBJ2-3|NA
TGTGCCAGCAGCTTACTGTACGCAGATACGCAGTATTTT
CASSLLYADTQYF
>NA|TRBV29-1|TRBJ2-3|NA
TGCAGCGTTGGACCCACAGATACGCAGTATTTT
CSVGPTDTQYF
>NA|TRBV4-3|TRBJ2-5|TRBD2
TGCGCCAGCAGCCAAGAAGCGGAACTAGCGGGAGGCCCGGGAGAGACCCAGTACTTC
CASSQEAELAGGPGETQYF
>NA|TRBV28|TRBJ2-1|NA
TGTGCCAGCGTAGGGACTGCCTACAATGAGCAGTTCTTC
CASVGTAYNEQFF
>NA|TRBV7-9|TRBJ2-7|NA
TGTGCCAGCAGCTCAGGCAGACAGGACCGTATTGAGCAGTACTTC
CASSSGRQDRIEQYF
>NA|TRBV27|TRBJ2-1|TRBD2
TGTGCCAGCAGCCCCGGGGCACCGGGACTAGCGGGAGGGCCGACCTACAATGAGCAGTTCTTC
CASSPGAPGLAGGPTYNEQFF
>NA|TRBV7-8|TRBJ2-1|TRBD2
TGTGCCAGCAGCTGCGGGACTAGCCACAATGAGCAGTTCTTC
CASSCGTSHNEQFF
>NA|TRBV5-1|TRBJ2-7|TRBD2
TGCGCCAGCAGCACCTCCGGGACTAGCGGATACGAGCAGTACTTC
CASSTSGTSGYEQYF